This T cell receptor (beta chain) was sequenced for a study of shared clonotypes between healthy human individuals. The CDR3 spans 15 residues. V shed 0 bases and J 4 bases; nucleotides not matched to a gene: 6. The germline V gene has CDR1 SGHRS and CDR2 YFSETQ. Findings and limits, study-wide: Even with large depth, rarefaction showed that sorted-subset sequencing was incomplete.

Sequencing used immunoSEQ multiplex PCR; TCRdb keeps in-frame clones, though not all of them. The sample contains over a million clones, 95% to 99% of which appear only once. Remarks on this clone: Antigen unknown.

This rearrangement joins TRBV5-1 to TRBJ2-5; 7 bases are a match to TRBD1. The sequenced material came from naive CD4+ T cells sorted from blood. Subset described: CD45RA+ positively selected. The source of this sequence is a man aged 30-40 years in good health. CDR3 DNA: TGCGCCAGCAGCTTGGCCCGTGGGACAGCAGAGACCCAGTACTTC. Its translation: CASSLARGTAETQYF.